This T cell receptor (beta chain) is from a study of early T cells in non-severe SARS-CoV-2 infection. About the study: From unsorted whole blood, bulk RNA was sequenced, and the chains remained unpaired.

Each cDNA molecule carried a unique molecular identifier. In TCRdb, the 5' RACE reads were re-called with MiXCR into one record per CDR3 protein. In the table there are 65,000 to 85,000 distinct CDR3 sequences, 13% of which are singletons. CDR3 length: 14 residues. V lost 4 bases to trimming and J lost 4 bases, with 13 bases between them. Germline V gene data show CDR1 as MNHEY and CDR2 as SVGEGT. The chain uses TRBV6-2 or TRBV6-3 and TRBJ1-1; no firm D call. Material: whole blood. This TCR derives from an adult who was a healthcare worker with PCR-confirmed SARS-CoV-2 infection or an uninfected control (not recorded which). The CDR3 DNA reads TGTGCCAGCAGTTCCCGGACGTTAGTCACTGAAGCTTTCTTT. This sequence encodes CASSSRTLVTEAFF.